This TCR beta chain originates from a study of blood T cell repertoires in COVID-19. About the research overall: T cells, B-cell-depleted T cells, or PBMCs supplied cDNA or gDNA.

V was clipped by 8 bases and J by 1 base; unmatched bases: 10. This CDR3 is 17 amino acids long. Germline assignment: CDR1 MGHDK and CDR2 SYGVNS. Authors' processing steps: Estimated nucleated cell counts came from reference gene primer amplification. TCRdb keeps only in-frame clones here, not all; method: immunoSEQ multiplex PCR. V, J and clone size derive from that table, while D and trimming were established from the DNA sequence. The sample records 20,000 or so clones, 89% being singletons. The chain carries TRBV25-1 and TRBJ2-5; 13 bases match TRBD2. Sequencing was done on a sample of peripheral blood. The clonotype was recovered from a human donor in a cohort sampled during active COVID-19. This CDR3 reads CASQATSGRGGQETQYF. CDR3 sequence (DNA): TGTGCCAGCCAAGCTACTAGCGGGAGGGGGGGCCAAGAGACCCAGTACTTC.